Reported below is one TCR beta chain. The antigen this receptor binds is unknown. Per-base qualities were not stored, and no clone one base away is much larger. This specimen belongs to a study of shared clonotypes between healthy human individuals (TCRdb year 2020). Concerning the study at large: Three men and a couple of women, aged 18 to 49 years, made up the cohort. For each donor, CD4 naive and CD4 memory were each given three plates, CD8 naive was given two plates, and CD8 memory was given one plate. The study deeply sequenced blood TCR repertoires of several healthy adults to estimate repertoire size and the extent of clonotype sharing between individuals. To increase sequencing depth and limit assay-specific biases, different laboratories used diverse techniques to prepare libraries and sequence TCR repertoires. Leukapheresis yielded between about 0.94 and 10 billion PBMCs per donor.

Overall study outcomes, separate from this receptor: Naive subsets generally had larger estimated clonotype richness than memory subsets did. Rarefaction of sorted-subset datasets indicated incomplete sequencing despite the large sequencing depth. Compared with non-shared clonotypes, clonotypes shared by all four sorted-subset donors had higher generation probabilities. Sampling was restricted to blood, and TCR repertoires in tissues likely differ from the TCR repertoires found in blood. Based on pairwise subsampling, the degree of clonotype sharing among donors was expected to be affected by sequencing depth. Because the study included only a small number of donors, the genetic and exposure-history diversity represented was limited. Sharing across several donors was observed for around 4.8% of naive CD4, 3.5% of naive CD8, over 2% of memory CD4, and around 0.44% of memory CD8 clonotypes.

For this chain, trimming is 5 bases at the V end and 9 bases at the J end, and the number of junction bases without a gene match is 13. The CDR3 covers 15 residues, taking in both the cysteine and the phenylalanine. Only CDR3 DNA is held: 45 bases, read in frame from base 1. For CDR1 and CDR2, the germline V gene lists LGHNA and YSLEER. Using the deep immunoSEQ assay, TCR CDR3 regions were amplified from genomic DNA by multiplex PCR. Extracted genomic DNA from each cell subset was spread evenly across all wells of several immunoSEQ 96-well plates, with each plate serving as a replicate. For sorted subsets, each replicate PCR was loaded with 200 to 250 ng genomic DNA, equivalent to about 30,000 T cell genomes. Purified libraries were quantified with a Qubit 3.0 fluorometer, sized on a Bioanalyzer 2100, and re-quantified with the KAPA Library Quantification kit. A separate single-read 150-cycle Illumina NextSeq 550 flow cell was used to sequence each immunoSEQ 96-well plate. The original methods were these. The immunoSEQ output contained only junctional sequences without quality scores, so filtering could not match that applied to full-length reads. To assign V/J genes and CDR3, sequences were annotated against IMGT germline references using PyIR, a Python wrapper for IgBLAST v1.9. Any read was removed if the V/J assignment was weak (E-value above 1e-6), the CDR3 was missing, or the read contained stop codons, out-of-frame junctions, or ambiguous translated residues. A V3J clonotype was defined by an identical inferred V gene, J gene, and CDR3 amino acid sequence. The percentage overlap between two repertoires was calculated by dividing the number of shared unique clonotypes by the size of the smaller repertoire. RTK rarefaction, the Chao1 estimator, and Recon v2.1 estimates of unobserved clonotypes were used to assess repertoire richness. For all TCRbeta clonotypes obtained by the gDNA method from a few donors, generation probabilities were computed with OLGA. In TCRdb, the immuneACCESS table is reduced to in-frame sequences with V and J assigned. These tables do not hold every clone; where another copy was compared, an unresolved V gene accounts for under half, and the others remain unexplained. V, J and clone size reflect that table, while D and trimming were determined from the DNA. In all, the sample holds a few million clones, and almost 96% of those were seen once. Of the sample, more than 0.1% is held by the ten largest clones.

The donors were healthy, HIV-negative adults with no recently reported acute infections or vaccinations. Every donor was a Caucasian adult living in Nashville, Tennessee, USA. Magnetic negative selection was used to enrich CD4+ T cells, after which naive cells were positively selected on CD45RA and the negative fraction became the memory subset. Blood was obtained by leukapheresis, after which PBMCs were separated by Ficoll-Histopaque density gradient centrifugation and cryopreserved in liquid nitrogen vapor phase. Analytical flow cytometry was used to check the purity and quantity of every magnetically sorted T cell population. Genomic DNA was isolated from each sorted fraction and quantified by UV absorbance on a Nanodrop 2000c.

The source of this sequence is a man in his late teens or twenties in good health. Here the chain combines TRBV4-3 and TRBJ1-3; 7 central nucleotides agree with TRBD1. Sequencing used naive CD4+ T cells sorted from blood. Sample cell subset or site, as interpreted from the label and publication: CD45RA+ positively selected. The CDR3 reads CASSTIGQDRATIYF. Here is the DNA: TGCGCCAGCAGCACAATCGGACAGGATCGTGCCACCATATATTTT.